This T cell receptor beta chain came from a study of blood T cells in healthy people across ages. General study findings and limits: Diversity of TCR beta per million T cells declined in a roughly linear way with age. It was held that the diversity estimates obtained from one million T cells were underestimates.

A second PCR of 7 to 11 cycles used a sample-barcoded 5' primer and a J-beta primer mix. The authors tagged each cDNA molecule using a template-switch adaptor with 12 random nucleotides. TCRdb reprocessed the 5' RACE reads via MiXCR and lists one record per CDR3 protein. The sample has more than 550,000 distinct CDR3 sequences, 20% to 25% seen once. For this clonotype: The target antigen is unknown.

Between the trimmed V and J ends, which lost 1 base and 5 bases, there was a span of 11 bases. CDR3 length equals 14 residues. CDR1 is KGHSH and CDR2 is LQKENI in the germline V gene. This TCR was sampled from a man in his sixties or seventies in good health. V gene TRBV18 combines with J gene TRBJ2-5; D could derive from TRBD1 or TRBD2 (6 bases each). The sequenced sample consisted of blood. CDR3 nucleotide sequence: TGTGCCAGCTCACCACGGGGGGCATCGGAGACCCAGTACTTC. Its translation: CASSPRGASETQYF.